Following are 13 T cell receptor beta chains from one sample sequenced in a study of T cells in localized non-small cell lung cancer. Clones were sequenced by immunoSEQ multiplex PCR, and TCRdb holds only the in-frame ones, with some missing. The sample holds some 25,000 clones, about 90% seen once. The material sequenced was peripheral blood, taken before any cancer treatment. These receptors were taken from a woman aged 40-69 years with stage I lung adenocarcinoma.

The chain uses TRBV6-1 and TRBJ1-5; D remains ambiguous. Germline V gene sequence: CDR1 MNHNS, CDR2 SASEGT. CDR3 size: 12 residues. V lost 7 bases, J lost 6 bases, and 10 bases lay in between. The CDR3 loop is CASMIGFQPQHF. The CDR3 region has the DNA TGTGCCAGCATGATTGGCTTTCAGCCCCAGCATTTT.

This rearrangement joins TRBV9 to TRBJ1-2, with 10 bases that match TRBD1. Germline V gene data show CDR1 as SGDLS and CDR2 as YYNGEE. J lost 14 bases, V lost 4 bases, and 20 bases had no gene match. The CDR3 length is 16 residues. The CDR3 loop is CASSPNSPGQGILGTF. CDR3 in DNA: TGTGCCAGCAGCCCAAACTCCCCGGGACAGGGGATTCTGGGGACCTTC.

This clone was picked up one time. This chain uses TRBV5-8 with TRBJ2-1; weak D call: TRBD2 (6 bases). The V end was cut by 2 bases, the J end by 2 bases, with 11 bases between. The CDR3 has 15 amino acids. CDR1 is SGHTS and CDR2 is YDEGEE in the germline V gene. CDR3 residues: CASSFRDSPYNEQFF. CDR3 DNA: TGTGCCAGCAGCTTCCGGGACTCCCCCTACAATGAGCAGTTCTTC. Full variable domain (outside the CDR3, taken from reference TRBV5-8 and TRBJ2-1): EAGVTQSPTHLIKTRGQQATLRCSPISGHTSVYWYQQALGLGLQFLLWYDEGEERNRGNFPPRFSGRQFPNYSSELNVNALELEDSALYLCASSFRDSPYNEQFFGPGTRLTVL.

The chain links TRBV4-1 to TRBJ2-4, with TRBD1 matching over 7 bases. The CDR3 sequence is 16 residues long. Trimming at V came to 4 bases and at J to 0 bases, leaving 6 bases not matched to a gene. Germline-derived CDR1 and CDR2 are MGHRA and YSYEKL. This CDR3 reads CASSPGTDLAKNIQYF. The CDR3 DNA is TGCGCCAGCAGCCCTGGGACAGATCTAGCCAAAAACATTCAGTACTTC.

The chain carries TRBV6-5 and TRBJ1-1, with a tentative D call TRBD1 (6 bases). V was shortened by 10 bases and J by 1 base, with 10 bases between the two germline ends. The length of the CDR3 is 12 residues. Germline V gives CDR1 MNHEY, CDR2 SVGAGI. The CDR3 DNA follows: TGTGCCACGAGGGGGTGGAACACTGAAGCTTTCTTT. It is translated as CATRGWNTEAFF.

CDR3 amino acids: CASSGSYNEQFF. As DNA, the CDR3 is TGTGCCAGTAGTGGGTCCTACAATGAGCAGTTCTTC. This chain joins TRBV19 and TRBJ2-1; D not resolved. The CDR3 contains 12 residues. V dropped 5 bases and J dropped 1 base, with 3 bases sitting between them. Germline V gene sequence: CDR1 LNHDA, CDR2 SQIVND (reference sequence).

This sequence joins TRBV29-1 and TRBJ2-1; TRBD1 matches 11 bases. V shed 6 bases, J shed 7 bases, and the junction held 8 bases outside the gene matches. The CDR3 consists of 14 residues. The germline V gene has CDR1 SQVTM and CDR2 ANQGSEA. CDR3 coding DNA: TGCAGCGTGTCGGGGACAGGGGGTGAGAATGAGCAGTTCTTC. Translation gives CSVSGTGGENEQFF.

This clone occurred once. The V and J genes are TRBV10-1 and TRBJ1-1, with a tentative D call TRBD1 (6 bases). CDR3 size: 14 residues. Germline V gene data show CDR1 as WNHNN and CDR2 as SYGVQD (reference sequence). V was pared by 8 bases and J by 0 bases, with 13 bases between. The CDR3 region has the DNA TGCGCCAGCCTAACAGGGTCCTTGAACACTGAAGCTTTCTTT. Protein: CASLTGSLNTEAFF.

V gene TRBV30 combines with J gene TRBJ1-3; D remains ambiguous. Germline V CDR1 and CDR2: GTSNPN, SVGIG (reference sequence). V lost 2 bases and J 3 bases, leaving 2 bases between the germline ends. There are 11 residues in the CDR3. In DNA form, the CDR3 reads TGTGCCTGGAGTATTGGAAACACCATATATTTT. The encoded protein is CAWSIGNTIYF.

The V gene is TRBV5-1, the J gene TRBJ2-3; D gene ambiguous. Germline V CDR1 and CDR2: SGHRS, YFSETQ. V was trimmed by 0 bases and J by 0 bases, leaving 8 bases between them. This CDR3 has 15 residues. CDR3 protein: CASSLAGPSTDTQYF. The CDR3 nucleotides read TGCGCCAGCAGCTTGGCCGGGCCGAGCACAGATACGCAGTATTTT. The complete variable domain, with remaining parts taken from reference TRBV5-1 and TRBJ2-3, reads KAGVTQTPRYLIKTRGQQVTLSCSPISGHRSVSWYQQTPGQGLQFLFEYFSETQRNKGNFPGRFSGRQFSNSRSEMNVSTLELGDSALYLCASSLAGPSTDTQYFGPGTRLTVL.

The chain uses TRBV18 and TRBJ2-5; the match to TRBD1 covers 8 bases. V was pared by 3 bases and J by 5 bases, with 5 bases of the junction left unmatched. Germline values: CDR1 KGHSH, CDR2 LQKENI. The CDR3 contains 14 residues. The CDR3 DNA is TGTGCCAGCTCACCGCGACAGGGGCGGGAGACCCAGTACTTC. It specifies CASSPRQGRETQYF.

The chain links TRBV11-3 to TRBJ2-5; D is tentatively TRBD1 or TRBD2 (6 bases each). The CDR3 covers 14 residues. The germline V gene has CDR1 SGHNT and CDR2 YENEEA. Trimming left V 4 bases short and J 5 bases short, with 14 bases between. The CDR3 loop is CASSSGRGQETQYF. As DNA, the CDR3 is TGTGCCAGCAGCTCGGGACGGGGGCAGGAGACCCAGTACTTC. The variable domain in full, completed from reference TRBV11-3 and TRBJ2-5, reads EAGVVQSPRYKIIEKKQPVAFWCNPISGHNTLYWYLQNLGQGPELLIRYENEEAVDDSQLPKDRFSAERLKGVDSTLKIQPAELGDSAVYLCASSSGRGQETQYFGPGTRLLVL.

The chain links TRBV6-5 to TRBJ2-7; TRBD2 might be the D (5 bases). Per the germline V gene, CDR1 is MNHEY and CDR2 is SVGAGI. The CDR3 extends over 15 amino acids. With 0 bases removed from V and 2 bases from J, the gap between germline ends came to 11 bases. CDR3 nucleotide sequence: TGTGCCAGCAGTTACTCTGTCAGCGGCGCCTACGAGCAGTACTTC. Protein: CASSYSVSGAYEQYF.